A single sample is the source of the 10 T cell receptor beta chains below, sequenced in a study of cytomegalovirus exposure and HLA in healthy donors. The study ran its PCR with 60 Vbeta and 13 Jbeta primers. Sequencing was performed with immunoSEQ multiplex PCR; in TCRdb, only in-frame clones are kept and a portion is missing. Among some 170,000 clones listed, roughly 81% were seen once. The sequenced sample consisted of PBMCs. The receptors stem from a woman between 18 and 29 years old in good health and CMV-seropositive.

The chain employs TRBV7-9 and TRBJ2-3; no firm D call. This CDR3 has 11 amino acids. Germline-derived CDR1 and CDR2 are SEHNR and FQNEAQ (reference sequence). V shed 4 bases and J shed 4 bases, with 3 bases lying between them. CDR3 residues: CASSSSDTQYF. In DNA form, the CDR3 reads TGTGCCAGCAGCTCTTCAGATACGCAGTATTTT.

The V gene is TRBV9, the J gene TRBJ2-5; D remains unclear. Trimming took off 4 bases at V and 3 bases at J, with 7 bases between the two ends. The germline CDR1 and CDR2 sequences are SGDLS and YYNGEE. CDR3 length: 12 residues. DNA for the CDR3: TGTGCCAGCAGCCCTATCGAAGAGACCCAGTACTTC. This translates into CASSPIEETQYF.

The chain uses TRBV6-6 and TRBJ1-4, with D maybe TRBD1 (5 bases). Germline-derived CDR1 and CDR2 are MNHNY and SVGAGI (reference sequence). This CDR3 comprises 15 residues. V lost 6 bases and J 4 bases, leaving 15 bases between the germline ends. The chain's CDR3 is CASSGGLEDNEKLFF. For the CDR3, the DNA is TGTGCCAGCAGCGGGGGACTCGAAGATAATGAAAAACTGTTTTTT.

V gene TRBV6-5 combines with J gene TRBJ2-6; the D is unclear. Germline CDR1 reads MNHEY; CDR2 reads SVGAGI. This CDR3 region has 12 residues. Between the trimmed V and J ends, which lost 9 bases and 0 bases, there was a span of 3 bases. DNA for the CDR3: TGTGCCAGTATCTCTGGGGCCAACGTCCTGACTTTC. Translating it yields CASISGANVLTF.

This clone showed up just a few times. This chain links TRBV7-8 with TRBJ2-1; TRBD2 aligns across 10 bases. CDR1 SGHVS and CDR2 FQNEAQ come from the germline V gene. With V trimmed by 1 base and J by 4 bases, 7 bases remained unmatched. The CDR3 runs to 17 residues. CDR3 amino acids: CASSLDLAGALYNEQFF. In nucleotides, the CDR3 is TGTGCCAGCAGCTTAGATCTAGCGGGGGCCTTATACAATGAGCAGTTCTTC.

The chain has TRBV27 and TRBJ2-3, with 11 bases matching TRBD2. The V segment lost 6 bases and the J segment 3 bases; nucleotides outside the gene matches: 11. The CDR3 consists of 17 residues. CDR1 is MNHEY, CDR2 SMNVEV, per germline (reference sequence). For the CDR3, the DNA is TGTGCCAGCAGGCTCCTAGGACTAGCGGGCTCAACAGATACGCAGTATTTT. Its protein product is CASRLLGLAGSTDTQYF.

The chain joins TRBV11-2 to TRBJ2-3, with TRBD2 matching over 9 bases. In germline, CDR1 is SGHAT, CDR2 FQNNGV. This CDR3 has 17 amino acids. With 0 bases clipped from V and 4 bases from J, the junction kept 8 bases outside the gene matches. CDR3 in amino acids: CASSLDIPASGADTQYF. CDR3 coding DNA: TGTGCCAGCAGCTTAGATATTCCCGCTAGCGGGGCAGATACGCAGTATTTT.

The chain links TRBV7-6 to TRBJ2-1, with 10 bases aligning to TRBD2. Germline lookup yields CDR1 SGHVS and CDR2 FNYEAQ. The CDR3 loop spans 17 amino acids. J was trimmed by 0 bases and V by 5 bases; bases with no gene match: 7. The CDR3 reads CASSPLTSGHSYNEQFF. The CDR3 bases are TGTGCCAGCAGCCCCTTGACTAGCGGGCACTCCTACAATGAGCAGTTCTTC. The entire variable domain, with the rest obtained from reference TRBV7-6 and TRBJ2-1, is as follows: GAGVSQSPRYKVTKRGQDVALRCDPISGHVSLYWYRQALGQGPEFLTYFNYEAQQDKSGLPNDRFSAERPEGSISTLTIQRTEQRDSAMYRCASSPLTSGHSYNEQFFGPGTRLTVL.

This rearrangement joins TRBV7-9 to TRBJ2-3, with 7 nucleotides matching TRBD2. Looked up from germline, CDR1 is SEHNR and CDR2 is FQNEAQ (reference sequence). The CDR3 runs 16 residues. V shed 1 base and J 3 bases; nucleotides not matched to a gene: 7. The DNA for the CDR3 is TGTGCCAGCAGCTTAGGGGAGGGATTAGGTACAGATACGCAGTATTTT. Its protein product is CASSLGEGLGTDTQYF.

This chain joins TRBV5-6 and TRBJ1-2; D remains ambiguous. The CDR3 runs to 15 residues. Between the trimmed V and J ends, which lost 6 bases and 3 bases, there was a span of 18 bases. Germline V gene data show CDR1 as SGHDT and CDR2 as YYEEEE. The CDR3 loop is CASITMMSMYYGYTF. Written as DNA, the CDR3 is TGTGCCAGCATTACCATGATGAGTATGTACTATGGCTACACCTTC.